This T cell receptor beta chain was identified in a study of OX40 agonist ivuxolimab in advanced cancers. Whole-study context: Patients were dosed intravenously with ivuxolimab at 0.01 to 10 mg/kg every 2 weeks. With a range of roughly 20 to 80, age averaged roughly 60 years, and approximately 83% were male.

Whole-study findings and limits: Expanded peripheral T cells had an undetermined antigen specificity. Some patients without response likewise showed low normalized clonal expansion.

In the case of this clone: Its antigen remains unknown.

V was pared by 4 bases and J by 1 base, with 9 bases between. CDR1 is SGHRS and CDR2 is YFSETQ in the germline V gene. The CDR3 spans 13 residues. Clones were sequenced by immunoSEQ multiplex PCR, and TCRdb holds only the in-frame ones, with some missing. Of about 21,000 clones in the sample, roughly 80% were seen once. This clonotype was obtained from an adult with an advanced solid tumor such as melanoma, head and neck, liver or kidney cancer. The chain employs TRBV5-1 and TRBJ2-7; D perhaps matches TRBD2 (6 bases). Source: CD4+ or CD8+ T cells sorted from blood, taken in a trial of the OX40 agonist ivuxolimab. The DNA of the CDR3 is TGCGCCAGCAGCCACGGAGGGTCCTACGAGCAGTACTTC. This gives the protein CASSHGGSYEQYF.